This is a list of T cell receptor beta chains from one sample in a study of response to subunit inactivated influenza vaccine. TCRdb passed the RT-PCR reads through MiXCR, listing each CDR3 protein once. The sample includes some 850,000 distinct CDR3 sequences, approximately 18% of them seen just once. This specimen consisted of PBMCs from blood, obtained more than 4 days after vaccination. These receptors were collected from a man over 45 who received an inactivated influenza vaccine. Each CDR3 is given with its conserved first and last residue. Each record gives: clone size, J gene, CDR3 length, D gene, V gene, CDR3 DNA, CDR3 protein. D genes are given only for firm matches. Rows give clone size only sometimes, using once, few, many, or a class for an expanded clone.

>.|TRBJ2-5|14|.|TRBV20-1
TGCAGTGCTAGAGATGAACGGGGGAAAGAGACCCAGTACTTC
CSARDERGKETQYF
>few|TRBJ2-1|12|.|TRBV12-3/TRBV12-4
TGTGCCAGCAGTTTGTTGGGGGACGGGCAGTTCTTC
CASSLLGDGQFF
>.|TRBJ1-5|14|.|TRBV5-1
TGCGCCAGCAGCTTGGGGGACATAGATCAGCCCCAGCATTTT
CASSLGDIDQPQHF
>few|TRBJ2-1|14|TRBD1|TRBV12-3/TRBV12-4
TGTGCCAGCAGTAAGGACAGGACGGGCAATGAGCAGTTCTTC
CASSKDRTGNEQFF
>.|TRBJ2-7|12|.|TRBV28
TGTGCCAGCAGTTTCATCCAACAGACGCAGTACTTC
CASSFIQQTQYF
>few|TRBJ2-5|16|.|TRBV6-2/TRBV6-3
TGTGCCAGCAGCAGCGGAATAGCGGAAGATCAAGAGACCCAGTACTTC
CASSSGIAEDQETQYF
>many|TRBJ1-4|15|.|TRBV4-3
TGCGCCAGCAGCCGTTCCCCGGTCTCGGGTGAAAAACTGTTTTTT
CASSRSPVSGEKLFF
>.|TRBJ2-5|14|.|TRBV7-9
TGTGCCAGCAGCTCGAGGGTCCAAGGGGAGACCCAGTACTTC
CASSSRVQGETQYF
>.|TRBJ2-3|14|TRBD2|TRBV20-1
TGCAGTGCTAGGGGGACTAGTAATTTGGATACGCAGTATTTT
CSARGTSNLDTQYF
>many|TRBJ1-4|17|TRBD1|TRBV7-2
TGTGCCAGCAGCTTAGGGGACAGGGTGACGACTAATGAAAAACTGTTTTTT
CASSLGDRVTTNEKLFF
>.|TRBJ2-1|12|.|TRBV12-3/TRBV12-4
TGTGCCAGCAGTTGGGACCAGGGGGAGCAGTTCTTC
CASSWDQGEQFF
>many|TRBJ2-1|14|.|TRBV12-3/TRBV12-4
TGTGCCAGCACTTCTGGGAGCTCCTACAATGAGCAGTTCTTC
CASTSGSSYNEQFF
>.|TRBJ2-7|12|TRBD1|TRBV29-1
TGCAGCGCCTGGACAGGGGGGAACGAGCAGTACTTC
CSAWTGGNEQYF
>few|TRBJ2-7|15|TRBD2|TRBV9
TGTGCCAGCAGCGCGGGGAGCGGGATCCGGTACGAGCAGTACTTC
CASSAGSGIRYEQYF
>few|TRBJ2-7|13|.|TRBV12-3/TRBV12-4
TGTGCCAGCACCCCTTGGCAGGAGGGCGAGCAGTACTTC
CASTPWQEGEQYF
>few|TRBJ2-5|14|.|TRBV7-2
TGTGCCAGCGGGCCCATTTCCAGGGAAGAGACCCAGTACTTC
CASGPISREETQYF
>many|TRBJ2-7|16|TRBD1|TRBV6-2/TRBV6-3
TGTGCCAGCAGCCCTCGGGGAGGACAGGGGGCCAGCGAGCAGTACTTC
CASSPRGGQGASEQYF
>.|TRBJ1-6|15|.|TRBV27
TGTGCCAGCAGTCAACCGCGGTCCCCGAATTCACCCCTCCACTTT
CASSQPRSPNSPLHF
>few|TRBJ2-7|15|TRBD2|TRBV10-3
TGTGCCATCAAAGCTAGCGGGAGAGAGAAGTACGAGCAGTACTTC
CAIKASGREKYEQYF
>.|TRBJ2-2|15|.|TRBV12-3/TRBV12-4
TGTGCCAGCAGGATCAGTAGTGGTAACACCGGGGAGCTGTTTTTT
CASRISSGNTGELFF
>.|TRBJ2-7|14|.|TRBV7-8
TGTGCCAGCAGCTCGGACAGACTCTCCTACGAGCAGTACTTC
CASSSDRLSYEQYF
>.|TRBJ2-2|13|.|TRBV11-3
TGTGCCAGCAGCATCGGGGGTACCGGGGAGCTGTTTTTT
CASSIGGTGELFF
>.|TRBJ2-3|16|.|TRBV13
TGTGCCAGCAGTTTCGCCCATTCGGGCAGCACAGATACGCAGTATTTT
CASSFAHSGSTDTQYF
>.|TRBJ2-5|17|TRBD2|TRBV2
TGTGCCAGCATCCAGACTAGCGGGGCCGCCGGCGGGAAGGGCCAGTACTTC
CASIQTSGAAGGKGQYF
>.|TRBJ2-7|12|.|TRBV29-1
TGCAGCGTTGCGGGGGTGAGGTACGAGCAGTACTTC
CSVAGVRYEQYF
>.|TRBJ2-3|18|TRBD2|TRBV6-5
TGTGCCAGCAGTTTGGGGACTAGCGGGAGCCTAGGGGAAGATACGCAGTATTTT
CASSLGTSGSLGEDTQYF